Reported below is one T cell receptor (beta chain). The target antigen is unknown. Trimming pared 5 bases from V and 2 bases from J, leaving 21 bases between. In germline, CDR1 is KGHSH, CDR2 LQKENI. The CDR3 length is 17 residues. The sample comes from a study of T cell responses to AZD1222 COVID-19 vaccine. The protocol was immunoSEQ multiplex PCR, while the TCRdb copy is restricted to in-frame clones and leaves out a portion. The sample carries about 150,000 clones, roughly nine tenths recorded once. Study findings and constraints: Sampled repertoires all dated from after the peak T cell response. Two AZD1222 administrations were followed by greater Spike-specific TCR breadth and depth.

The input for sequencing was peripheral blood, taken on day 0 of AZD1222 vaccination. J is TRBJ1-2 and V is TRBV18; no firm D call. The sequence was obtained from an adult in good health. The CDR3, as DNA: TGTGCCAGCTCATTAGGTCCCAGGCCCACAGCCAACTATGGCTACACCTTC. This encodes CASSLGPRPTANYGYTF.